A selection of T cell receptor beta chains follows, all from one sample in a study of CD8+ T cells in alopecia areata. Assay: immunoSEQ multiplex PCR; the TCRdb copy retains only in-frame clones and omits some. The profile shows approximately 9,800 clones, approximately 65% of them singletons. Sequences were obtained from skin. The receptors were gathered from a human donor with alopecia areata. The CDR3 runs from the conserved cysteine through the conserved F or W. D genes are given only for firm matches. Clone size is not always given. Where it is, it says once, few, many or a class for expanded clones.

abundance | j_gene | v_gene | d_gene | CDR3aa | CDR3nt
few | TRBJ1-4 | TRBV28 | NA | CASSTGWGAENEKLFF | TGTGCCAGCAGTACCGGTTGGGGGGCCGAGAATGAAAAACTGTTTTTT
NA | TRBJ2-3 | TRBV4-3 | TRBD2 | CASSQDQLAANTQYF | TGCGCCAGCAGCCAAGATCAACTAGCGGCGAATACGCAGTATTTT
NA | TRBJ2-5 | TRBV5-4 | TRBD2 | CASSAQAGGETQYF | TGTGCCAGCAGCGCCCAAGCGGGGGGGGAGACCCAGTACTTC
NA | TRBJ1-1 | TRBV19 | NA | CASSGLLGAVEAFF | TGTGCCAGTAGCGGTTTACTGGGGGCGGTTGAAGCTTTCTTT
NA | TRBJ1-2 | TRBV4-3 | TRBD1 | CASSQGEGTGAYGYTF | TGCGCCAGCAGCCAAGGGGAGGGGACAGGGGCATATGGCTACACCTTC
few | TRBJ1-5 | TRBV10-2 | TRBD1 | CASSEGDRGYQPQHF | TGCGCCAGCAGTGAGGGGGACAGGGGTTACCAGCCCCAGCATTTT
NA | TRBJ2-7 | TRBV7-2 | TRBD2 | CASSGGLAVNYEQYF | TGTGCCAGCAGCGGCGGACTAGCGGTCAACTACGAGCAGTACTTC
NA | TRBJ1-5 | TRBV2 | NA | CASSARNQPQHF | TGTGCCAGCAGTGCCAGAAATCAGCCCCAGCATTTT
NA | TRBJ2-7 | TRBV15 | TRBD2 | CATSRVPPPPLAGTYEQYF | TGTGCCACCAGCAGAGTCCCCCCTCCCCCCCTAGCGGGGACCTACGAGCAGTACTTC
few | TRBJ2-5 | TRBV7-3 | NA | CASSLDYSETQYF | TGTGCCAGCAGCTTGGACTACTCGGAGACCCAGTACTTC
NA | TRBJ2-1 | TRBV7-9 | NA | CASSLFKTGTYNEQFF | TGTGCCAGCAGCTTATTCAAGACAGGGACTTACAATGAGCAGTTCTTC
NA | TRBJ2-1 | TRBV7-9 | TRBD2 | CASSLRGLAGHYNEQFF | TGTGCCAGCAGCCTCCGTGGGCTAGCGGGACACTACAATGAGCAGTTCTTC
NA | TRBJ2-2 | TRBV29-1 | NA | CSVLPRDTYTGELFF | TGCAGCGTCCTTCCGAGGGACACCTACACCGGGGAGCTGTTTTTT
few | TRBJ2-7 | TRBV18 | NA | CASSPSAGPYEQYF | TGTGCCAGCTCACCATCGGCAGGCCCCTACGAGCAGTACTTC
NA | TRBJ1-1 | TRBV10-2 | TRBD1 | CASSALGTGNTEAFF | TGCGCCAGCAGTGCTCTCGGGACAGGCAACACTGAAGCTTTCTTT
NA | TRBJ2-7 | TRBV7-2 | NA | CASSQGFRGTTGDEQYF | TGTGCCAGCAGTCAAGGATTCCGGGGCACTACCGGGGACGAGCAGTACTTC
medium-sized | TRBJ2-1 | TRBV28 | TRBD2 | CASLRRGVYNEQFF | TGTGCCAGCCTACGCCGGGGGGTGTACAATGAGCAGTTCTTC
NA | TRBJ2-5 | TRBV6-6 | TRBD2 | CASSAAGGGEETQYF | TGTGCCAGCAGTGCCGCTGGCGGGGGGGAGGAGACCCAGTACTTC
NA | TRBJ2-5 | TRBV11-2 | NA | CASSLDPGPRTQYF | TGTGCCAGCAGCTTAGATCCTGGCCCCCGGACCCAGTACTTC
NA | TRBJ2-3 | TRBV7-3 | NA | CASSLSQGRTDTQYF | TGTGCCAGCAGCTTAAGCCAGGGACGCACAGATACGCAGTATTTT
NA | TRBJ2-3 | TRBV5-4 | NA | CASSLSTDTQYF | TGTGCCAGCAGCTTGTCCACAGATACGCAGTATTTT
NA | TRBJ1-5 | TRBV2 | TRBD1 | CASSPHGGGASNQPQHF | TGTGCCAGCAGCCCTCACGGAGGGGGCGCGAGCAATCAGCCCCAGCATTTT
NA | TRBJ2-1 | TRBV6-1 | NA | CASSEPGTLLEFF | TGTGCCAGCAGTGAACCAGGGACCCTACTCGAGTTCTTC
few | TRBJ1-2 | TRBV7-2 | NA | CASSLAFRGRTIYGYTF | TGTGCCAGCAGCTTAGCGTTTAGGGGACGGACCATCTATGGCTACACCTTC
NA | TRBJ2-7 | TRBV7-8 | NA | CASSLQGFSYEQYF | TGTGCCAGCAGCTTACAGGGTTTCTCCTACGAGCAGTACTTC
once | TRBJ1-1 | TRBV28 | NA | CASSPPSGNTEAFF | TGTGCCAGCAGTCCCCCATCAGGGAACACTGAAGCTTTCTTT
NA | TRBJ2-1 | TRBV7-8 | NA | CASSLAIRAAQGNEQFF | TGTGCCAGCAGCTTAGCGATACGGGCAGCTCAGGGTAATGAGCAGTTCTTC
NA | TRBJ2-1 | TRBV4-1 | TRBD2 | CASSPLGLAGGNFKSSYNEQFF | TGCGCCAGCAGCCCCCTCGGACTAGCGGGGGGGAATTTTAAGAGCTCCTACAATGAGCAGTTCTTC